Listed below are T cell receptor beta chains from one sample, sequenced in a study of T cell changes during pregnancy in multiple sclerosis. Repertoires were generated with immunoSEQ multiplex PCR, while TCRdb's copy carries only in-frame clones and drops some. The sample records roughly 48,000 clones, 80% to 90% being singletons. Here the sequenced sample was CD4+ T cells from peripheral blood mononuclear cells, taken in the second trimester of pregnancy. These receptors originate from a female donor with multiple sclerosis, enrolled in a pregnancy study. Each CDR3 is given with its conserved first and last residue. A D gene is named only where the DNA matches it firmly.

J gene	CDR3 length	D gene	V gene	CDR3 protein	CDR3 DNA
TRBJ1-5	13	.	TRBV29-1	CSVAVGRDQPQHF	TGCAGCGTTGCTGTGGGCAGGGATCAGCCCCAGCATTTT
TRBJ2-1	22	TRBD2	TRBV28	CASSLWVVTGGTSGMGNNEQFF	TGTGCCAGCAGTTTATGGGTCGTGACAGGGGGGACTAGCGGGATGGGGAACAATGAGCAGTTCTTC
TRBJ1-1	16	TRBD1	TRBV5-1	CASSLDQTGVNTEAFF	TGCGCCAGCAGCTTGGACCAGACAGGGGTGAACACTGAAGCTTTCTTT
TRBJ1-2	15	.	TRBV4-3	CASSPGMASNYGYTF	TGCGCCAGCAGCCCAGGGATGGCTTCTAACTATGGCTACACCTTC
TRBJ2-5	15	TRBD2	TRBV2	CASSLSGSRHETQYF	TGTGCCAGCAGTCTCAGCGGGAGCCGTCACGAGACCCAGTACTTC
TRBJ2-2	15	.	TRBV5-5	CASSLMAANTGELFF	TGTGCCAGCAGCTTGATGGCTGCGAACACCGGGGAGCTGTTTTTT
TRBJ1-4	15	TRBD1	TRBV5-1	CASSLGDREVEKLFF	TGCGCCAGCAGCTTGGGGGACAGGGAGGTCGAAAAACTGTTTTTT
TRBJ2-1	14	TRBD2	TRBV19	CASSVSGTYNEQFF	TGTGCCAGTAGTGTAAGCGGGACCTACAATGAGCAGTTCTTC
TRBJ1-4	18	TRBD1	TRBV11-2	CASSSIGGYRGSSEKLFF	TGTGCCAGCAGCTCGATTGGAGGTTACAGGGGGTCGAGTGAAAAACTGTTTTTT
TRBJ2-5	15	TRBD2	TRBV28	CASSLSLAGQETQYF	TGTGCCAGCAGTTTATCACTAGCGGGGCAAGAGACCCAGTACTTC
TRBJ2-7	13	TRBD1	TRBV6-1	CASTQTGLGEQYF	TGTGCCAGCACCCAGACAGGGCTCGGCGAGCAGTACTTC
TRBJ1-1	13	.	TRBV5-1	CASSRGVGTEAFF	TGCGCCAGCAGCCGGGGGGTGGGTACTGAAGCTTTCTTT
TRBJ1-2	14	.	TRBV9	CASSSKAGGYGYTF	TGTGCCAGCAGCTCAAAAGCGGGGGGCTATGGCTACACCTTC
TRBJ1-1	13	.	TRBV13	CASSPRFNTEAFF	TGTGCCAGCAGCCCCCGGTTCAACACTGAAGCTTTCTTT
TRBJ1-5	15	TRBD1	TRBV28	CASSFPDRVNQPQHF	TGTGCCAGTAGTTTCCCGGACAGGGTTAATCAGCCCCAGCATTTT
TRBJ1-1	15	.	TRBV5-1	CASSPLGGKNTEAFF	TGCGCCAGCAGCCCACTCGGAGGGAAGAACACTGAAGCTTTCTTT
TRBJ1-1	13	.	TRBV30	CAWSRRGGTEAFF	TGTGCCTGGAGTAGAAGGGGAGGGACTGAAGCTTTCTTT
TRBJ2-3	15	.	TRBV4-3	CASSQDHTAQDTQYF	TGCGCCAGCAGCCAAGACCATACAGCACAGGATACGCAGTATTTT
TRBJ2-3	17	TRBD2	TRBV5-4	CASSLGWTSGLTDTQYF	TGTGCCAGCAGCTTGGGATGGACTAGCGGCCTCACAGATACGCAGTATTTT
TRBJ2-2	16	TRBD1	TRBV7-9	CASSLGRQGATGELFF	TGTGCCAGCAGCTTAGGGCGACAGGGGGCCACCGGGGAGCTGTTTTTT
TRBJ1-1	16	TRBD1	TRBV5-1	CASSLGVDRVNTEAFF	TGCGCCAGCAGCTTGGGGGTTGACAGGGTAAACACTGAAGCTTTCTTT
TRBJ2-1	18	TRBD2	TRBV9	CASSVGGGVAGAGNEQFF	TGTGCCAGCAGCGTAGGGGGTGGGGTAGCGGGAGCCGGCAATGAGCAGTTCTTC
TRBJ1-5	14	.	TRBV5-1	CASSLDTTNQPQHF	TGCGCCAGCAGCTTGGACACCACCAATCAGCCCCAGCATTTT
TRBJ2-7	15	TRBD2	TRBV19	CASSPGGLASAGQYF	TGTGCCAGTAGTCCAGGGGGACTAGCTTCGGCCGGGCAGTACTTC
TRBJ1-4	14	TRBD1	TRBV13	CASSQTGGNEKLFF	TGTGCCAGCAGCCAGACAGGGGGTAATGAAAAACTGTTTTTT
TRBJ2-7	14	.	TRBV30	CAWQSDRQSYEQYF	TGTGCCTGGCAATCGGACAGACAATCCTACGAGCAGTACTTC